This TCR beta chain was identified in a study of cytomegalovirus exposure and HLA in healthy donors. V shed 4 bases and J shed 3 bases, with 16 bases lying between them. Germline V lookup: CDR1 SEHNR, CDR2 FQNEAQ (reference sequence). This CDR3 comprises 15 residues. With 60 Vbeta and 13 Jbeta primers, the PCR was carried out. The table came from immunoSEQ multiplex PCR; TCRdb's copy has only in-frame clones and leaves some out. The table includes approximately 220,000 clones, approximately 82% detected once. While unrecorded immune exposures were likely, the donors were nominally healthy when sampled. Study-wide results and caveats: In vitro confirmation showed three CMV-associated chains to be CMV antigen specific. Earlier analysis looked at TCR beta V segments, and most were productive about 87% or about 30% of the time.

About this clone itself: What it binds is not known.

The chain is built from TRBV7-9 and TRBJ2-7; D possibly corresponds to TRBD1 (5 bases). Sequenced input: PBMCs. The sequence derives from a man aged 18 to 30 in good health and CMV-seronegative. The CDR3 coding sequence is TGTGCCAGCAGCTCCTACGACAGTTCCTTCTACGAGCAGTACTTC. Protein sequence: CASSSYDSSFYEQYF.